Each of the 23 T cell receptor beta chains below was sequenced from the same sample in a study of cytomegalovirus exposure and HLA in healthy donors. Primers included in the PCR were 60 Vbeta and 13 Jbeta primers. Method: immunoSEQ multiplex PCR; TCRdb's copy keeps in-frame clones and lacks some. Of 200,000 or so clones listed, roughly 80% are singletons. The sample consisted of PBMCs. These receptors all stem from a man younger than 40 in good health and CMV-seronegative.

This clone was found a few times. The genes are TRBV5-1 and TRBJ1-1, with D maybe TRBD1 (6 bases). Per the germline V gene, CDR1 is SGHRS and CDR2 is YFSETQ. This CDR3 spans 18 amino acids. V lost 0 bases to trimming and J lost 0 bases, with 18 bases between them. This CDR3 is CASSLEGGGLRLNTEAFF. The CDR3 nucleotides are TGCGCCAGCAGCTTGGAAGGCGGGGGGCTTAGGTTGAACACTGAAGCTTTCTTT.

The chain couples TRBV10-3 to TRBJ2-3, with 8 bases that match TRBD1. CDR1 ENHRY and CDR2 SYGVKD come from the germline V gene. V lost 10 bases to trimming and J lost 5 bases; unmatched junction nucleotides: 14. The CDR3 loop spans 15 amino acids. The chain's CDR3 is CATRRPTGAGDTQYF. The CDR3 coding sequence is TGTGCCACCCGCAGGCCGACAGGGGCGGGAGATACGCAGTATTTT.

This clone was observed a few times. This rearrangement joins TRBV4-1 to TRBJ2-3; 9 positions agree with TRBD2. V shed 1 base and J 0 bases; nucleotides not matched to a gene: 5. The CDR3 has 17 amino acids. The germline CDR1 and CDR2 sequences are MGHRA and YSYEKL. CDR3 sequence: CASSQALAGMSTDTQYF. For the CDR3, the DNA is TGCGCCAGCAGCCAAGCGCTAGCGGGGATGAGCACAGATACGCAGTATTTT.

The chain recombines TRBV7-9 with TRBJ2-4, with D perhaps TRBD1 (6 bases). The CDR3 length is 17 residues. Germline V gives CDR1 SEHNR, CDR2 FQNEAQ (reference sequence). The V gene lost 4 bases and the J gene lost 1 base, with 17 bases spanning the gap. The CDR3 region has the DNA TGTGCCAGCAGCTCACGGACCGCAGGGGTGGCCAAAAACATTCAGTACTTC. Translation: CASSSRTAGVAKNIQYF.

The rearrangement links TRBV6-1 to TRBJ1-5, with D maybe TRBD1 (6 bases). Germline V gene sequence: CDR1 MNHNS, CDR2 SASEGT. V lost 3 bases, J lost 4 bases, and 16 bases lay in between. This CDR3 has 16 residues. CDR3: CASSEQVTGKNQPQHF. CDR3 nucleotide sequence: TGTGCCAGCAGTGAGCAGGTGACAGGTAAAAATCAGCCCCAGCATTTT.

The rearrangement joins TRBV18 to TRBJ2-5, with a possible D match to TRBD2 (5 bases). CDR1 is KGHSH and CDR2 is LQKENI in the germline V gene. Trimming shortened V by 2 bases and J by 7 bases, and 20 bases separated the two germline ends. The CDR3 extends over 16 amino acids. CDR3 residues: CASSPAGTRTSGTQYF. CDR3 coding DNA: TGTGCCAGCTCACCAGCGGGCACTAGGACTTCAGGGACCCAGTACTTC. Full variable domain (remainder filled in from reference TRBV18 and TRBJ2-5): NAGVMQNPRHLVRRRGQEARLRCSPMKGHSHVYWYRQLPEEGLKFMVYLQKENIIDESGMPKERFSAEFPKEGPSILRIQQVVRGDSAAYFCASSPAGTRTSGTQYFGPGTRLLVL.

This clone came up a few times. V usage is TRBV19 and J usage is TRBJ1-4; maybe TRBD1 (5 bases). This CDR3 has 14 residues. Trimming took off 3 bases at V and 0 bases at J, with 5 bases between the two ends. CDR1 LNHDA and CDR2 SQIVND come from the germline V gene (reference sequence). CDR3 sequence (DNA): TGTGCCAGTAGTATGGGGCCAACTAATGAAAAACTGTTTTTT. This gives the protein CASSMGPTNEKLFF.

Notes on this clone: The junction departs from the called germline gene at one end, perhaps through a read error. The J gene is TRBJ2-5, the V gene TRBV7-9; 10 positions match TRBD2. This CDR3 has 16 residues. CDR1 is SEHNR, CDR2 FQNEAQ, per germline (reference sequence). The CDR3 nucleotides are TGTTCCAGCAGCTCACGTAGCGGGGGGAACCAAGAGACCCAGTACTTC. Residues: CSSSSRSGGNQETQYF.

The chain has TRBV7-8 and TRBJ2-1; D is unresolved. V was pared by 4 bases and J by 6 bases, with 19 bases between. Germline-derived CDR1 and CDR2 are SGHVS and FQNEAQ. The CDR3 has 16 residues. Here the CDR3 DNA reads TGTGCCAGCAGCTCTACCCACCCCCCAATCCTCAATGAGCAGTTCTTC. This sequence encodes CASSSTHPPILNEQFF.

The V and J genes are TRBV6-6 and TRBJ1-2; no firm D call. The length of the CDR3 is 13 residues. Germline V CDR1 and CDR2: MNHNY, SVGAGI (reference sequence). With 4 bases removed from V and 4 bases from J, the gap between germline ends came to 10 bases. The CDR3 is CASSLEGRYGYTF. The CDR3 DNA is TGTGCCAGCAGTTTAGAGGGTCGCTATGGCTACACCTTC.

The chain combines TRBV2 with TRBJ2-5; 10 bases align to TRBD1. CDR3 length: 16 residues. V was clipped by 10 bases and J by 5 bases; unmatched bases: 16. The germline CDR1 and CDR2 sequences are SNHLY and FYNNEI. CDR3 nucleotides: TGTGCCAAAACTGCGACCGGGACAGGGGATAAGGAGACCCAGTACTTC. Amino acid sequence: CAKTATGTGDKETQYF.

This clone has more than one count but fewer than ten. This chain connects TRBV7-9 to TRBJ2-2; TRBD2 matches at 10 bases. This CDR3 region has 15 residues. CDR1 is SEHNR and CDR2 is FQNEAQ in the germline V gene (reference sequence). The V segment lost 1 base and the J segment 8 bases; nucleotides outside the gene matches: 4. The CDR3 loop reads CASSLGLAGAGELFF. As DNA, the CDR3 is TGTGCCAGCAGCTTAGGACTAGCGGGTGCTGGGGAGCTGTTTTTT. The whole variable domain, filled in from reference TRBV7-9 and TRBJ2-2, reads DTGVSQNPRHKITKRGQNVTFRCDPISEHNRLYWYRQTLGQGPEFLTYFQNEAQLEKSRLLSDRFSAERPKGSFSTLEIQRTEQGDSAMYLCASSLGLAGAGELFFGEGSRLTVL.

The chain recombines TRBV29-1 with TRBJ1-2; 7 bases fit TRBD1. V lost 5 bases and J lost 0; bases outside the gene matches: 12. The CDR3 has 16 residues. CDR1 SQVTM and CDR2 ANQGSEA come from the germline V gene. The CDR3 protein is CSVRRLGQAPNYGYTF. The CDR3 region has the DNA TGCAGCGTTCGGCGTTTAGGACAGGCCCCTAACTATGGCTACACCTTC.

The CDR3 region is CASSYSRGLRYNEQFF. The DNA of the CDR3 is TGTGCCAGCAGTTACTCGAGAGGGCTGAGGTACAATGAGCAGTTCTTC. This sequence joins TRBV6-5 and TRBJ2-1; D possibly corresponds to TRBD2 (5 bases). The CDR3 is 16 amino acids. The V end lost 0 bases, the J end lost 4 bases, and 13 bases lay between the germline ends. Germline CDR1 is MNHEY and CDR2 is SVGAGI.

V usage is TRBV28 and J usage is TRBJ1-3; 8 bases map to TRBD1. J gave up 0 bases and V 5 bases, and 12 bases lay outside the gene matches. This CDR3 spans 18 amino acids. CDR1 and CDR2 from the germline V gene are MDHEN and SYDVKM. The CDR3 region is CASSQPWTGPTSGNTIYF. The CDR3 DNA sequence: TGTGCCAGCAGTCAACCCTGGACAGGGCCTACCTCTGGAAACACCATATATTTT. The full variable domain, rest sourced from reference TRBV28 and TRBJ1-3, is DVKVTQSSRYLVKRTGEKVFLECVQDMDHENMFWYRQDPGLGLRLIYFSYDVKMKEKGDIPEGYSVSREKKERFSLILESASTNQTSMYLCASSQPWTGPTSGNTIYFGEGSWLTVV.

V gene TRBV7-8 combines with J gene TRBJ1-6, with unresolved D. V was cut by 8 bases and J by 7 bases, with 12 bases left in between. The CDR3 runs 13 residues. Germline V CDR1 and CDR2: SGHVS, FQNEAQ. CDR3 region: CASAEDLNSPLHF. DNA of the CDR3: TGTGCCAGCGCGGAAGACTTGAATTCACCCCTCCACTTT.

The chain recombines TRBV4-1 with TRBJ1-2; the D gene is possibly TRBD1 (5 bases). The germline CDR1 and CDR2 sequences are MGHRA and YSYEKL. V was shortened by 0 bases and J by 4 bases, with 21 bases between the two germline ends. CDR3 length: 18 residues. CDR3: CASSQEGLALRRSYGYTF. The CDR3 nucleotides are TGCGCCAGCAGCCAAGAGGGACTAGCCCTCCGCCGCTCCTATGGCTACACCTTC.

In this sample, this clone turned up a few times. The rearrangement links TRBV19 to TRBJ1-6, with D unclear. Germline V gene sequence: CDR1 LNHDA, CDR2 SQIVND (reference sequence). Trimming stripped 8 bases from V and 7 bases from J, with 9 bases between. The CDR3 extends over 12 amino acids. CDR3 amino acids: CASEAGNSPLHF. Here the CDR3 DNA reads TGTGCCAGTGAGGCGGGGAATTCACCCCTCCACTTT.

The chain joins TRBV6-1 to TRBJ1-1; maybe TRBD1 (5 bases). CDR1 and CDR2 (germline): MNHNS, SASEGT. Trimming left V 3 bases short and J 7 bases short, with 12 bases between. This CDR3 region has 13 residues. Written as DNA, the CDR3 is TGTGCCAGCAGTGAGGGCAGGGTGAATGAAGCTTTCTTT. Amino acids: CASSEGRVNEAFF.

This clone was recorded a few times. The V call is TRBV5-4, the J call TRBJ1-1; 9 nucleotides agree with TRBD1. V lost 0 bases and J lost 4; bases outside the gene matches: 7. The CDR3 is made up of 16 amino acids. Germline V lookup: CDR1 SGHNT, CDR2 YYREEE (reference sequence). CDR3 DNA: TGTGCCAGCAGCTTGGCTACAGGGGGCATTGGCACTGAAGCTTTCTTT. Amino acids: CASSLATGGIGTEAFF.

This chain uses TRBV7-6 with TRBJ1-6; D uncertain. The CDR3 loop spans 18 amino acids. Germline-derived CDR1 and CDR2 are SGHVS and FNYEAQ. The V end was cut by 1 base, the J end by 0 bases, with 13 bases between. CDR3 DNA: TGTGCCAGCAGCTTAGAAGGGATAGGGAGCTCCTATAATTCACCCCTCCACTTT. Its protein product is CASSLEGIGSSYNSPLHF.

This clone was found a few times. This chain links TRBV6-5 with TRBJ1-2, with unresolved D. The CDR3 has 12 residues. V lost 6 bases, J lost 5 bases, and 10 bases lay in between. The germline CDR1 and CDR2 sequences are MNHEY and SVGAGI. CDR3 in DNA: TGTGCCAGCAGCCCCGGAGGGTATGGCTACACCTTC. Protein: CASSPGGYGYTF.

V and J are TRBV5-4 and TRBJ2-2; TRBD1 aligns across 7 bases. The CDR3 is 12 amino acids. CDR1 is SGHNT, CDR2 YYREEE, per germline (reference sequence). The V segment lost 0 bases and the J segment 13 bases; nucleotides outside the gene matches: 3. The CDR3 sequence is CASSLGTGPLFF. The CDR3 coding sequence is TGTGCCAGCAGCTTGGGGACAGGCCCGCTGTTTTTT.